Each of the 27 T cell receptor beta chains below was sequenced from the same sample in a study of human T cells and chemical hapten exposure (dated by TCRdb to 2020 to 2023). Sample time point, as interpreted from the label and publication: pre-sensitization, week 0. The label giving this sample's treatment or condition can be read as: therapeutic diphenylcyclopropenone sensitization with weekly scalp DPC. The method was RACE. Sequencing was carried out with a NextSeq 500. TCRdb cleaned the public reads at Q25 with fastp, built clones with MiXCR and kept in-frame beta chains. Identical CDR3 proteins give one entry, which carries the most common genes and DNA. The sample profile shows a few hundred thousand distinct CDR3 sequences; over 5% of them were found once. Around 8.6% of the sample comes from the top ten. The sample in question was whole blood, obtained in connection with sensitization to the hapten diphenylcyclopropenone (DPC). These receptors all come from a woman younger than 35 with alopecia areata. Some clones in this sample may be carry-over from other donors' samples.

This clonotype was recorded at least ten times. A junction boundary mismatches the germline segment, possibly from a read error. The chain uses TRBV5-1 and TRBJ2-3; D not resolved. CDR3 length: 12 amino acids. Germline V gene data show CDR1 as SGHRS and CDR2 as YFSETQ. DNA of the CDR3: TGTGCCAGCAGCTTTAGCACAGATACGCAGTATTTT. It is translated as CASSFSTDTQYF.

In this sample, this clonotype turned up many times. The chain employs TRBV6-5 and TRBJ2-7, with D possibly being TRBD1 (6 bases). The germline V gene has CDR1 MNHEY and CDR2 SVGAGI. V was shortened by 5 bases and J by 1 base, with 15 bases between the two germline ends. The CDR3 is 15 residues long. The CDR3 DNA is TGTGCCAGCAGTCCCCGGACAGCCCAATCCTACGAGCAGTACTTC. Translating it yields CASSPRTAQSYEQYF.

The chain has TRBV12-3 or TRBV12-4 and TRBJ2-1; 11 nucleotides align to TRBD2. V gave up 7 bases and J gave up 5 bases; unmatched junction bases: 10. The CDR3 consists of 16 residues. The CDR3 loop is CASNQNSGGADNEQFF. The CDR3 bases are TGTGCCAGCAATCAGAATAGCGGGGGGGCAGACAATGAGCAGTTCTTC.

This clonotype has at least ten counts. V and J are TRBV3-1 and TRBJ2-7; 11 bases agree with TRBD2. This CDR3 comprises 15 residues. Trimming took 6 bases from V and 1 from J; bases not matched to a gene: 5. Germline values: CDR1 LGHDT, CDR2 YNNKEL (reference sequence). CDR3 DNA sequence: TGTGCCAGCAGACCGACTAGCGGGGCGTCCTACGAGCAGTACTTC. It yields the protein CASRPTSGASYEQYF.

The V gene is TRBV18, the J gene TRBJ1-1; D unresolved. The CDR3 is made up of 13 amino acids. With 3 bases removed from V and 3 bases from J, the gap between germline ends came to 8 bases. Germline V gives CDR1 KGHSH, CDR2 LQKENI. The CDR3 sequence is CASSPLVDTEAFF. CDR3 DNA sequence: TGTGCCAGCTCACCCCTAGTTGACACTGAAGCTTTCTTT.

The chain is built from TRBV27 and TRBJ1-2; tentative D call: TRBD1 (6 bases). CDR1 is MNHEY, CDR2 SMNVEV, per germline (reference sequence). V was cut by 5 bases and J by 7 bases, with 17 bases left in between. The CDR3 is made up of 14 amino acids. The CDR3 DNA reads as TGTGCCAGCAGTCCCGGACAGACCACTCTTGGCTACACCTTC. Translated: CASSPGQTTLGYTF.

This clonotype was found a few times. The V gene is TRBV20-1, the J gene TRBJ1-1; the D gene is possibly TRBD1 (6 bases). Per the germline V gene, CDR1 is DFQATT and CDR2 is SNEGSKA (reference sequence). This CDR3 is built from 14 residues. V lost 6 bases to trimming and J lost 5 bases, with 19 bases between them. CDR3 DNA sequence: TGCAGTGCGTCCGTGGGGGCGTCGGGGACTGAAGCTTTCTTT. Amino acid sequence: CSASVGASGTEAFF.

Many counts were recorded for this clonotype. The rearrangement uses TRBV13 and TRBJ2-4; either TRBD1 or TRBD2 may fit D (7 bases each). The CDR3 has 15 amino acids. V was trimmed by 2 bases and J by 1 base, leaving 9 bases between them. The germline CDR1 and CDR2 sequences are PRHDT and FYEKMQ (reference sequence). DNA for the CDR3: TGTGCCAGCAGCTTACAGGGGGGGGCCAAAAACATTCAGTACTTC. It is translated as CASSLQGGAKNIQYF.

The chain is built from TRBV6-6 and TRBJ2-7; 11 bases are a match to TRBD2. Losses at the gene ends were 2 bases for V and 5 bases for J; bases not matched to a gene: 5. Germline CDR1 MNHNY, CDR2 SVGAGI (reference sequence). The CDR3 spans 15 residues. The CDR3 region is CASSYPLAGVDEQYF. Here the CDR3 DNA reads TGTGCCAGCAGTTACCCACTAGCGGGGGTGGACGAGCAGTACTTC.

This clonotype came up many times. This chain uses TRBV4-2 with TRBJ2-5, with 8 bases lining up with TRBD2. Germline CDR1 reads LGHNA; CDR2 reads YNFKEQ. With V trimmed by 0 bases and J by 5 bases, 8 bases remained unmatched. The CDR3 is made up of 16 amino acids. This CDR3 reads CASSQDEGRGAETQYF. The CDR3 nucleotides are TGTGCCAGCAGCCAAGATGAGGGGCGGGGGGCCGAGACCCAGTACTTC.

This clonotype has at least ten counts. The chain has TRBV12-5 and TRBJ1-1; weak D call: TRBD1 (5 bases). There are 15 residues in the CDR3. Trimming removed 0 bases from V and 4 bases from J, with 12 bases in between. CDR1 is LGHNT and CDR2 is FRNRAP in the germline V gene. This chain's CDR3 is CASGLVQAGFTEAFF. CDR3 nucleotides: TGTGCTAGTGGTTTGGTTCAGGCAGGGTTCACTGAAGCTTTCTTT.

This clonotype was seen only a few times. The genes are TRBV9 and TRBJ1-5; D uncertain. The germline V gene encodes CDR1 SGDLS and CDR2 YYNGEE. V shed 3 bases and J shed 7 bases, with 11 bases lying between them. The CDR3 totals 13 residues. The CDR3 spells CASSAAEGQPQHF. The CDR3 nucleotides are TGTGCCAGCAGCGCGGCGGAAGGGCAGCCCCAGCATTTT.

The V and J genes are TRBV5-4 and TRBJ1-1; D is possibly TRBD1 (6 bases). Germline V CDR1 and CDR2: SGHNT, YYREEE (reference sequence). CDR3 length equals 14 residues. Trimming cost V 4 bases and J 5 bases, with 15 bases left between them. DNA of the CDR3: TGTGCCAGCAGCGGGGGCGGGGGTTGGACTGAAGCTTTCTTT. Its translation: CASSGGGGWTEAFF.

The sample holds a few counts of this clonotype. V and J are TRBV2 and TRBJ2-2; 7 positions agree with TRBD1. The CDR3 totals 16 residues. Germline-derived CDR1 and CDR2 are SNHLY and FYNNEI. V gave up 2 bases and J gave up 2 bases; unmatched junction bases: 5. The CDR3 protein is CASSEREGGNTGELFF. The CDR3, as DNA: TGTGCCAGCAGTGAACGGGAAGGGGGCAACACCGGGGAGCTGTTTTTT. Looking up the rest from reference TRBV2 and TRBJ2-2 gives the full variable domain: EPEVTQTPSHQVTQMGQEVILRCVPISNHLYFYWYRQILGQKVEFLVSFYNNEISEKSEIFDDQFSVERPDGSNFTLKIRSTKLEDSAMYFCASSEREGGNTGELFFGEGSRLTVL.

The chain has TRBV10-3 and TRBJ2-3; TRBD2 matches at 8 bases. The germline V gene encodes CDR1 ENHRY and CDR2 SYGVKD. The CDR3 is made up of 16 amino acids. V lost 1 base and J lost 7; bases outside the gene matches: 10. The CDR3 DNA is TGTGCCATCAGTGAGTTTAGGAATAGCGGGATGAATACGCAGTATTTT. Its protein product is CAISEFRNSGMNTQYF.

V and J are TRBV12-3 or TRBV12-4 and TRBJ2-2, with D possibly matching TRBD2 (5 bases). CDR3 size: 15 residues. V was pared by 2 bases and J by 7 bases, with 14 bases between. The CDR3 DNA is TGTGCCAGCAGTTTACCATCCACGGGGAGCGGGGAGCTGTTTTTT. It translates to CASSLPSTGSGELFF.

This clonotype has just a few counts. The chain links TRBV4-1 to TRBJ2-7; D call uncertain. This CDR3 contains 13 residues. V was clipped by 0 bases and J by 7 bases, with 10 bases between them. The germline V gene has CDR1 MGHRA and CDR2 YSYEKL. The CDR3 nucleotides are TGCGCCAGCAGCCAAGATAGTATCCGGGAGCAGTACTTC. It codes for CASSQDSIREQYF.

This chain connects TRBV7-8 to TRBJ1-4, with unresolved D. The germline CDR1 and CDR2 sequences are SGHVS and FQNEAQ. V was trimmed by 0 bases and J by 7 bases, leaving 6 bases between them. This CDR3 comprises 13 residues. The CDR3 region has the DNA TGTGCCAGCAGCTTAGCGTTCGGTGAAAAACTGTTTTTT. Translating it yields CASSLAFGEKLFF. Full variable domain (outside the CDR3, taken from reference TRBV7-8 and TRBJ1-4): GAGVSQSPRYKVAKRGQDVALRCDPISGHVSLFWYQQALGQGPEFLTYFQNEAQLDKSGLPSDRFFAERPEGSVSTLKIQRTQQEDSAVYLCASSLAFGEKLFFGSGTQLSVL.

This clonotype was observed many times. The chain is built from TRBV28 and TRBJ2-3, with 9 bases identical to TRBD2. The CDR3 runs to 17 residues. Germline V CDR1 and CDR2: MDHEN, SYDVKM. Trimming at V came to 4 bases and at J to 1 base, leaving 9 bases not matched to a gene. CDR3 amino acids: CASSSGAGGPRTDTQYF. The CDR3 DNA is TGTGCCAGCAGTTCCGGGGCGGGGGGGCCCCGCACAGATACGCAGTATTTT.

Many counts were recorded for this clonotype. The chain carries TRBV11-2 and TRBJ2-7; 10 nucleotides align to TRBD2. Trimming at V came to 5 bases and at J to 1 base, leaving 8 bases not matched to a gene. The CDR3 contains 16 residues. Germline V gene sequence: CDR1 SGHAT, CDR2 FQNNGV. The CDR3 is CASSTNLAGVSYEQYF. The DNA of the CDR3 is TGTGCCAGCAGCACCAACCTAGCGGGGGTTTCCTACGAGCAGTACTTC.

The sample holds a few counts of this clonotype. This chain connects TRBV6-2 or TRBV6-3 to TRBJ1-2; D is unclear. The CDR3 consists of 14 residues. Per germline, CDR1 MNHEY and CDR2 SVGEGT. The V gene lost 4 bases and the J gene lost 3 bases, with 12 bases spanning the gap. CDR3 bases: TGTGCCAGCAGTTCCCACAACAGAGACTATGGCTACACCTTC. Protein: CASSSHNRDYGYTF.

The chain has TRBV12-3 or TRBV12-4 and TRBJ1-4, with TRBD1 matching 9 bases. The length of the CDR3 is 14 residues. With V trimmed by 5 bases and J by 8 bases, 6 bases remained unmatched. The CDR3 spells CASSPTGGHEKLFF. The CDR3, as DNA: TGTGCCAGCAGTCCGACAGGGGGGCACGAAAAACTGTTTTTT.

V and J are TRBV4-2 and TRBJ1-5; D is undetermined. The CDR3 covers 14 residues. V lost 0 bases and J 4 bases, leaving 7 bases between the germline ends. Germline V gene lookup returns CDR1 LGHNA and CDR2 YNFKEQ. CDR3 nucleotide sequence: TGTGCCAGCAGCCAAGAATTGGGTAATCAGCCCCAGCATTTT. Its protein product is CASSQELGNQPQHF.

This chain links TRBV2 with TRBJ1-1, with unresolved D. The germline gives CDR1 SNHLY, CDR2 FYNNEI. The CDR3 covers 11 residues. V lost 8 bases, J lost 1 base, and 5 bases lay in between. The CDR3 region has the DNA TGTGCCAGCGCTACGAACACTGAAGCTTTCTTT. Translating it yields CASATNTEAFF. The full variable domain, in which reference TRBV2 and TRBJ1-1 provide the parts outside the CDR3, is EPEVTQTPSHQVTQMGQEVILRCVPISNHLYFYWYRQILGQKVEFLVSFYNNEISEKSEIFDDQFSVERPDGSNFTLKIRSTKLEDSAMYFCASATNTEAFFGQGTRLTVV.

In the case of this clonotype: A much larger clonotype is one base distant, so this may be a read error. V usage is TRBV18 and J usage is TRBJ2-7; D remains ambiguous. The CDR3 has 14 residues. CDR1 KGHSH and CDR2 LQKENI come from the germline V gene. The CDR3 reads CARSPKGGSYEQYF. Written as DNA, the CDR3 is TGTGCCAGATCACCGAAGGGCGGCTCCTACGAGCAGTACTTC.

The chain is built from TRBV7-2 and TRBJ2-1; no reliable D call. CDR3 length equals 17 residues. V was pared by 5 bases and J by 0 bases, with 17 bases between. CDR1 and CDR2 from the germline V gene are SGHTA and FQGNSA. The CDR3 nucleotides read TGTGCCAGCAGCATCCCGCTTGACTTCAGCTCCTACAATGAGCAGTTCTTC. This sequence encodes CASSIPLDFSSYNEQFF.

The CDR3 bases are TGTGCCAGCAGCCTTGACCGATCCCCCTACGAGCAGTACTTC. Translating gives CASSLDRSPYEQYF. The chain couples TRBV7-8 to TRBJ2-7, with unresolved D. CDR1 and CDR2 (germline): SGHVS, FQNEAQ. V dropped 5 bases and J dropped 2 bases, with 13 bases sitting between them. CDR3 length: 14 residues.